Only one count was recorded for the clone carrying this T cell receptor (beta chain). Its target is not known. Its ends do not fully match the called genes, so a read error is possible. The record originates from a study of graft-versus-host responses after intestinal transplantation. Study-level information: Recipients had multivisceral, liver-intestinal, or isolated intestinal transplants.

To release intraepithelial and lamina propria lymphocytes, the graft tissue was processed. CDR1 SQVTM and CDR2 ANQGSEA come from the germline V gene. The CDR3 is made up of 17 amino acids. Here immunoSEQ multiplex PCR was the method, and the copy in TCRdb shows in-frame clones only, minus some. The repertoire holds 20,000 or so clones, with about 65% as singletons. Broader study findings: Patients with graft-donor T cell macrochimerism had high graft-versus-host to host-versus-graft clonal ratios in allografts. Analysis identified GvH clones in recipient marrow, with some appearing first in ileum or blood.

Source: ileum tissue, taken roughly three weeks after intestinal transplant. This sequence joins TRBV29-1 and TRBJ2-7, with D possibly matching TRBD2 (7 bases). The sequence was collected from a human patient who received an intestinal transplant, so some T cells may come from the graft donor. The CDR3 coding sequence is TGCAGGGTTGAAGGAGGGGTCGGGGGCGGGAGCTGGGACGAGCAGTACTTC. It codes for CRVEGGVGGGSWDEQYF.